This entry is about one T cell receptor beta chain. This specimen comes from a study of tumor-infiltrating lymphocytes in oesophageal squamous cell carcinoma. The CDR3 runs 14 residues. In germline, CDR1 is SGHVS, CDR2 FNYEAQ. TCRdb used MiXCR to reprocess the PCR reads, holding one entry per CDR3 protein. The data contain about 21,000 distinct CDR3 sequences, 30% to 40% of them singletons. V and J are TRBV7-6 and TRBJ2-3; TRBD2 is a possible D gene (5 bases). The J call may be in error: the DNA end matches TRBJ2-5 better. The source material was esophageal tumor tissue. The sequence came from a male donor with esophageal squamous cell carcinoma. The CDR3 protein is CASSFYRDKETQYF. CDR3 DNA sequence: TGTGCCAGCAGCTTCTACCGGGATAAAGAGACCCAGTACTTC.